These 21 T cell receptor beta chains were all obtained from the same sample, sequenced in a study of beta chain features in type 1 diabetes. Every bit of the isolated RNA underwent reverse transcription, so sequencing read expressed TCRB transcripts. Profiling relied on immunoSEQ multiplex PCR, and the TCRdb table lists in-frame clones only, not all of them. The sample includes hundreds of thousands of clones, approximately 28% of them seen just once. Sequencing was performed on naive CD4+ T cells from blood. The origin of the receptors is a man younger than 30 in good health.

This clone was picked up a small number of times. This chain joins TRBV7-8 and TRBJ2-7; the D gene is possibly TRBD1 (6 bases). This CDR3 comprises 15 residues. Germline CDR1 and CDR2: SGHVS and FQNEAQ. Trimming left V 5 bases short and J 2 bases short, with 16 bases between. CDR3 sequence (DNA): TGTGCCAGCAGCCTATCTCCCAGGGGCACCTACGAGCAGTACTTC. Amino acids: CASSLSPRGTYEQYF.

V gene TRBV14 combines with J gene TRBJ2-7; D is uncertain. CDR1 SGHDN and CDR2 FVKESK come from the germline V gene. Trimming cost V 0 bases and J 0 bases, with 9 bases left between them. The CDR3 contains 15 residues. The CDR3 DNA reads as TGTGCCAGCAGCCAAGAGGCAGTGAGCTCCTACGAGCAGTACTTC. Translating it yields CASSQEAVSSYEQYF.

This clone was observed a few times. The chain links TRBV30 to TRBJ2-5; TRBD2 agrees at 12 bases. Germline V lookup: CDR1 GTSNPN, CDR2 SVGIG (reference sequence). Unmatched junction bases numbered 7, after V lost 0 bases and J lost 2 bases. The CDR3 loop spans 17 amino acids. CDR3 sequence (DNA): TGTGCCTGGAGTGTAATGCTAGCGGGAGGGCCTCAAGAGACCCAGTACTTC. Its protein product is CAWSVMLAGGPQETQYF. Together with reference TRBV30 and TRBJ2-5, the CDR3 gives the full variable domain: SQTIHQWPATLVQPVGSPLSLECTVEGTSNPNLYWYRQAAGRGLQLLFYSVGIGQISSEVPQNLSASRPQDRQFILSSKKLLLSDSGFYLCAWSVMLAGGPQETQYFGPGTRLLVL.

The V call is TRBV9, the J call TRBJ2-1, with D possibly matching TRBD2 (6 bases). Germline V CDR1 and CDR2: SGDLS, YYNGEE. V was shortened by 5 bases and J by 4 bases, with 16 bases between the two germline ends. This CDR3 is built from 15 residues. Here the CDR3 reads CASSGGYGTYNEQFF. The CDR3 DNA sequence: TGTGCCAGCAGTGGAGGATACGGGACTTACAATGAGCAGTTCTTC.

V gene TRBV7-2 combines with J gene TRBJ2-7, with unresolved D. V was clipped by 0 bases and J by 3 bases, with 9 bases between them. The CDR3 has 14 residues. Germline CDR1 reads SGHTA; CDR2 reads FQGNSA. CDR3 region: CASSLAYESYEQYF. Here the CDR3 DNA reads TGTGCCAGCAGCTTAGCTTATGAAAGCTACGAGCAGTACTTC.

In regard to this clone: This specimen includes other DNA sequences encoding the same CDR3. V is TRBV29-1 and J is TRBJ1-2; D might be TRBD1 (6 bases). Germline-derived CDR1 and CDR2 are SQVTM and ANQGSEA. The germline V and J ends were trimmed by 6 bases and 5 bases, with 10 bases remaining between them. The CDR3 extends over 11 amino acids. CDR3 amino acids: CSVGGQYGYTF. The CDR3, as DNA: TGCAGCGTCGGCGGACAGTATGGCTACACCTTC.

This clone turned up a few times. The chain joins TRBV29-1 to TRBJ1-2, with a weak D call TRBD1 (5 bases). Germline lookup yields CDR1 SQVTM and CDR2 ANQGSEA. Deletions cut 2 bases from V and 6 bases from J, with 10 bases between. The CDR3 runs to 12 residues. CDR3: CSVEPRVDGYTF. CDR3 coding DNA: TGCAGCGTTGAACCCAGGGTGGATGGCTACACCTTC. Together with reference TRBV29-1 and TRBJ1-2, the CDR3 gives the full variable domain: SAVISQKPSRDICQRGTSLTIQCQVDSQVTMMFWYRQQPGQSLTLIATANQGSEATYESGFVIDKFPISRPNLTFSTLTVSNMSPEDSSIYLCSVEPRVDGYTFGSGTRLTVV.

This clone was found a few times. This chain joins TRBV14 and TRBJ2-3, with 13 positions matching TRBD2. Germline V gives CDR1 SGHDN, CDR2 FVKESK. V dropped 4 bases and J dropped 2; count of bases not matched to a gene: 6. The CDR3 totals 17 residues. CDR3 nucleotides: TGTGCCAGCAGCCCTCGACTAGCGGGAGGATCCACAGATACGCAGTATTTT. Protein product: CASSPRLAGGSTDTQYF.

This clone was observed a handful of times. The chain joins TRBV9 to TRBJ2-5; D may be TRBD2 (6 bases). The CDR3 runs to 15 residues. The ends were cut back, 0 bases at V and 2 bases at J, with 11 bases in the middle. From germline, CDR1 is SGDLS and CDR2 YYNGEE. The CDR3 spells CASSVVGGGQETQYF. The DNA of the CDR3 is TGTGCCAGCAGCGTAGTTGGGGGAGGTCAAGAGACCCAGTACTTC.

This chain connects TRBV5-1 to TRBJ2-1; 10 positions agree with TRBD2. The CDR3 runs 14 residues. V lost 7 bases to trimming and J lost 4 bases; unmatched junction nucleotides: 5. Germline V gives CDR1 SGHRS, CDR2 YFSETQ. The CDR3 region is CASGSSGRYNEQFF. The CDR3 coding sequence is TGCGCCAGCGGGTCTAGCGGGAGATACAATGAGCAGTTCTTC.

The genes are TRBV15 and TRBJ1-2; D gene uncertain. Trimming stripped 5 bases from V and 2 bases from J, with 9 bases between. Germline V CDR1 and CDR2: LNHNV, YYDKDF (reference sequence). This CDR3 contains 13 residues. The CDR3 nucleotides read TGTGCCACCAGCTCACGGGTAAACTATGGCTACACCTTC. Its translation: CATSSRVNYGYTF.

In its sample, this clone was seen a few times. The DNA for the CDR3 is TGTGCCAGCAGCGCCCGGGACAGGGGGTTCGCTGGGGCCAACGTCCTGACTTTC. Its protein is CASSARDRGFAGANVLTF. The V and J genes are TRBV7-6 and TRBJ2-6; TRBD1 aligns across 11 bases. Germline CDR1 reads SGHVS; CDR2 reads FNYEAQ. There are 18 residues in the CDR3. V gave up 5 bases and J gave up 2 bases; unmatched junction bases: 8. The whole variable domain, filled in from reference TRBV7-6 and TRBJ2-6, reads GAGVSQSPRYKVTKRGQDVALRCDPISGHVSLYWYRQALGQGPEFLTYFNYEAQQDKSGLPNDRFSAERPEGSISTLTIQRTEQRDSAMYRCASSARDRGFAGANVLTFGAGSRLTVL.

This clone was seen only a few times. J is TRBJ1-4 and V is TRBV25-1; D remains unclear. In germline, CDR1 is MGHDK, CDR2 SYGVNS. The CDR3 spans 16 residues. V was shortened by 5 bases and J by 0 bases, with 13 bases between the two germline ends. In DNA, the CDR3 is TGTGCCAGCAGTCACCCGCGTCCTACAACTAATGAAAAACTGTTTTTT. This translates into CASSHPRPTTNEKLFF.

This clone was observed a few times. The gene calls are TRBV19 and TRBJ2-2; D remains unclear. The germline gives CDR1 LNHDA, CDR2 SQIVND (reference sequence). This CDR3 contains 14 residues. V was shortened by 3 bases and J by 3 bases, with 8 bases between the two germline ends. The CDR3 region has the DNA TGTGCCAGTAGTATCTTTCGGCACACCGGGGAGCTGTTTTTT. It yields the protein CASSIFRHTGELFF.

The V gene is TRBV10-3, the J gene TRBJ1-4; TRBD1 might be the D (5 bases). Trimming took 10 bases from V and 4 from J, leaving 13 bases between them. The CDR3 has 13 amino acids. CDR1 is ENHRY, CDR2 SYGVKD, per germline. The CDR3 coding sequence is TGTGCCACTTCCGGGACGATTAATGAAAAACTGTTTTTT. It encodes CATSGTINEKLFF.

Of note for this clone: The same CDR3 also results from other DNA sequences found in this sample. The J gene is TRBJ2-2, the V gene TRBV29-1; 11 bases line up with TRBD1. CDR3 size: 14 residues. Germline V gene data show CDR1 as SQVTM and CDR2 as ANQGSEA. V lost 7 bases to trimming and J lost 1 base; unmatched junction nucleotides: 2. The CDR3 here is CSAGTGGNTGELFF. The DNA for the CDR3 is TGCAGCGCCGGGACAGGGGGGAACACCGGGGAGCTGTTTTTT.

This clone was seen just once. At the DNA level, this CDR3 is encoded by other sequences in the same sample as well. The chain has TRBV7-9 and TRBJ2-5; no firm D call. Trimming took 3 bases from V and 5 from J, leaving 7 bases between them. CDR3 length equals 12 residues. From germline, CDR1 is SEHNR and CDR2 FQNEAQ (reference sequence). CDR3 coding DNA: TGTGCCAGCAGCTTCGGAGTTGAGACCCAGTACTTC. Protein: CASSFGVETQYF.

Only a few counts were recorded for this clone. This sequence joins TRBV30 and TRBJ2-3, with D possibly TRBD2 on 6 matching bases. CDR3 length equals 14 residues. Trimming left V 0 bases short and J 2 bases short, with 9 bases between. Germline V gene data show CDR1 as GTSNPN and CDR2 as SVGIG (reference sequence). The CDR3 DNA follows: TGTGCCTGGAGTGTACTAGCCAACACAGATACGCAGTATTTT. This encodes CAWSVLANTDTQYF.

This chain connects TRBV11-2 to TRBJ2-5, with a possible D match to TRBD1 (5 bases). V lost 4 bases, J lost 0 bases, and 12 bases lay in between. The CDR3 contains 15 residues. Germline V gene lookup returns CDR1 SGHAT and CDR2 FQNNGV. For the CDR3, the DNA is TGTGCCAGCAGCTCGTATCAGGGTAACCAAGAGACCCAGTACTTC. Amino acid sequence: CASSSYQGNQETQYF. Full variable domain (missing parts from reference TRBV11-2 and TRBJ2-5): EAGVAQSPRYKIIEKRQSVAFWCNPISGHATLYWYQQILGQGPKLLIQFQNNGVVDDSQLPKDRFSAERLKGVDSTLKIQPAKLEDSAVYLCASSSYQGNQETQYFGPGTRLLVL.

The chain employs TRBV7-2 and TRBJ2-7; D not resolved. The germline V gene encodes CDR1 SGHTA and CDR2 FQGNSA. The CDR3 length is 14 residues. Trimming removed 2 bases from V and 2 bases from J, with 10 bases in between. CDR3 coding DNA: TGTGCCAGCAGCTTATCCAGGATGACCTACGAGCAGTACTTC. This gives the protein CASSLSRMTYEQYF. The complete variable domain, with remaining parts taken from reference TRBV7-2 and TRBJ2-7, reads GAGVSQSPSNKVTEKGKDVELRCDPISGHTALYWYRQSLGQGLEFLIYFQGNSAPDKSGLPSDRFSAERTGGSVSTLTIQRTQQEDSAVYLCASSLSRMTYEQYFGPGTRLTVT.

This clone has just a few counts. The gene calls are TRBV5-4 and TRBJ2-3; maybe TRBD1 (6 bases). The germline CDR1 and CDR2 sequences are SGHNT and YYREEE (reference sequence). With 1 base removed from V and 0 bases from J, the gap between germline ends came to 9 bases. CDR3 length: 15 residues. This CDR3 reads CASSLRQGSTDTQYF. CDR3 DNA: TGTGCCAGCAGCTTGCGGCAGGGGAGCACAGATACGCAGTATTTT.